This entry lists 15 T cell receptor beta chains sequenced from one sample in a study of T cell clonotyping in hematopoietic cell transplantation. Only in-frame clones appear in the TCRdb table, and some are missing; sequencing was by immunoSEQ multiplex PCR. Here the sample spans roughly 30,000 clones, roughly 85% being singletons. This sample's time point: recipient sample about 28 days before transplant, after cytoreduction. The sequencing here drew on peripheral blood mononuclear cells, taken before stem cell transplant. The receptors come from a man aged 40-49 years with acute myeloid leukemia. Some clones in this sample may be carry-over from other donors' samples.

This chain links TRBV6-5 with TRBJ1-1, with D tentatively TRBD1 (5 bases). From germline, CDR1 is MNHEY and CDR2 SVGAGI. The V end was cut by 2 bases, the J end by 12 bases, with 16 bases between. This CDR3 comprises 13 residues. CDR3 sequence (DNA): TGTGCCAGCAGTTACCTCCTCCAGGGACCTCCTTTCTTT. Protein sequence: CASSYLLQGPPFF.

V usage is TRBV6-1 and J usage is TRBJ1-2, with D possibly matching TRBD1 (6 bases). Germline V gene lookup returns CDR1 MNHNS and CDR2 SASEGT. There are 13 residues in the CDR3. The ends were cut back, 2 bases at V and 9 bases at J, with 13 bases in the middle. The CDR3 nucleotides are TGTGCCAGCAGTGAATTAACAGGGAACCGCTACACCTTC. Its translation is CASSELTGNRYTF.

The V and J genes are TRBV28 and TRBJ1-1; D unclear. Germline V gene lookup returns CDR1 MDHEN and CDR2 SYDVKM. V shed 6 bases and J shed 9 bases, with 17 bases lying between them. The CDR3 consists of 13 residues. The CDR3 sequence: CASSLTSPPKAFF. CDR3 nucleotide sequence: TGTGCCAGCAGCCTGACAAGTCCCCCAAAAGCTTTCTTT.

This chain connects TRBV14 to TRBJ1-3, with a weak D call TRBD1 (6 bases). This CDR3 is 16 amino acids long. The V gene lost 8 bases and the J gene lost 2 bases, with 19 bases spanning the gap. CDR1 SGHDN and CDR2 FVKESK come from the germline V gene. The CDR3: CASLLRRGGPGNTIYF. CDR3 DNA: TGTGCCAGCCTCCTCCGGCGGGGGGGCCCTGGAAACACCATATATTTT.

The count of this clone is one. This chain links TRBV7-2 with TRBJ1-4; D is possibly TRBD1 (6 bases). Germline V CDR1 and CDR2: SGHTA, FQGNSA. V was pared by 1 base and J by 7 bases, with 19 bases between. This CDR3 spans 17 amino acids. DNA for the CDR3: TGTGCCAGCAGCTTAGTCGGCAGGGTAAAGGGGGGTGAAAAACTGTTTTTT. Amino acids: CASSLVGRVKGGEKLFF.

This clone turned up a few times. The CDR3: CASSSQMGYGYTF. CDR3 nucleotides: TGTGCCAGCAGCTCACAGATGGGCTATGGCTACACCTTC. The J gene is TRBJ1-2, the V gene TRBV7-2; D unclear. The CDR3 sequence is 13 residues long. V was clipped by 4 bases and J by 4 bases, with 10 bases between them. CDR1 SGHTA and CDR2 FQGNSA come from the germline V gene.

The chain recombines TRBV6-6 with TRBJ1-2, with 10 bases lining up with TRBD1. The CDR3 is 15 residues long. The V and J ends lost 4 bases and 4 bases, in that order; junction bases with no gene match: 6. Looked up from germline, CDR1 is MNHNY and CDR2 is SVGAGI (reference sequence). This CDR3 is CASSFSTGGFYGYTF. The CDR3 region has the DNA TGTGCCAGCAGTTTCTCGACAGGGGGCTTCTATGGCTACACCTTC.

The chain has TRBV2 and TRBJ1-2; 9 bases are shared with TRBD1. This CDR3 contains 15 residues. V lost 9 bases to trimming and J lost 7 bases; unmatched junction nucleotides: 15. Germline CDR1 and CDR2: SNHLY and FYNNEI. CDR3 coding DNA: TGTGCCAGAGGGGCCCCGACAGGGGGACGCAGTGGCTACACCTTC. It yields the protein CARGAPTGGRSGYTF.

The chain recombines TRBV2 with TRBJ2-1; no reliable D call. The germline V and J ends were trimmed by 6 bases and 5 bases, with 20 bases remaining between them. The CDR3 is 16 amino acids. Germline values: CDR1 SNHLY, CDR2 FYNNEI. The CDR3 DNA is TGTGCCAGCAGCGTCGGTGGCGGTCGGATAGACAATGAGCAGTTCTTC. Encoded protein: CASSVGGGRIDNEQFF. The full variable domain, with the rest looked up from reference TRBV2 and TRBJ2-1, is EPEVTQTPSHQVTQMGQEVILRCVPISNHLYFYWYRQILGQKVEFLVSFYNNEISEKSEIFDDQFSVERPDGSNFTLKIRSTKLEDSAMYFCASSVGGGRIDNEQFFGPGTRLTVL.

The chain links TRBV15 to TRBJ1-5; tentatively, D is TRBD1 (6 bases). CDR1 is LNHNV and CDR2 is YYDKDF in the germline V gene (reference sequence). The CDR3 loop spans 16 amino acids. V lost 1 base, J lost 9 bases, and 19 bases lay in between. In DNA form, the CDR3 reads TGTGCCACCAGCAGAGTGTCGGGGGCCTTATTAGCGCCCCAGCATTTT. It specifies CATSRVSGALLAPQHF.

The chain links TRBV4-2 to TRBJ2-5, with 8 bases aligning to TRBD2. The J segment lost 2 bases and the V segment lost 1 base, leaving 3 bases of the junction unmatched. The CDR3 totals 15 residues. The V gene's germline CDR1 is LGHNA and CDR2 YNFKEQ. This CDR3 reads CASSQGVAGQETQYF. CDR3 DNA: TGTGCCAGCAGCCAAGGGGTAGCGGGGCAAGAGACCCAGTACTTC.

This sequence joins TRBV11-3 and TRBJ1-4; maybe TRBD1 (5 bases). Germline V gene sequence: CDR1 SGHNT, CDR2 YENEEA. This CDR3 comprises 16 residues. Between the trimmed V and J ends, which lost 5 bases and 6 bases, there was a span of 19 bases. CDR3 DNA sequence: TGTGCCAGCAGCAGTCCTCCGGGGACCGCGGATGAAAAACTGTTTTTT. Residues: CASSSPPGTADEKLFF. The variable domain in full, completed from reference TRBV11-3 and TRBJ1-4, reads EAGVVQSPRYKIIEKKQPVAFWCNPISGHNTLYWYLQNLGQGPELLIRYENEEAVDDSQLPKDRFSAERLKGVDSTLKIQPAELGDSAVYLCASSSPPGTADEKLFFGSGTQLSVL.

The genes are TRBV6-6 and TRBJ1-2; D is perhaps TRBD1 (5 bases). The CDR3 contains 13 residues. The V end was cut by 6 bases, the J end by 5 bases, with 13 bases between. CDR1 MNHNY and CDR2 SVGAGI come from the germline V gene (reference sequence). The CDR3 region is CASRERGGYGYTF. The CDR3 DNA reads TGTGCCAGCAGGGAGAGGGGTGGTTATGGCTACACCTTC.

The V gene is TRBV5-4, the J gene TRBJ2-5; 8 nucleotides align to TRBD2. Germline V CDR1 and CDR2: SGHNT, YYREEE (reference sequence). J gave up 2 bases and V 0 bases, and 3 bases lay outside the gene matches. CDR3 length: 15 residues. The CDR3 DNA follows: TGTGCCAGCAGCTTGGCGGGGGGGCGGCAAGAGACCCAGTACTTC. Protein: CASSLAGGRQETQYF.

The chain uses TRBV4-1 and TRBJ2-5, with 7 bases identical to TRBD1. The CDR3 is made up of 15 amino acids. Germline V lookup: CDR1 MGHRA, CDR2 YSYEKL. The J segment lost 1 base and the V segment lost 8 bases, leaving 10 bases of the junction unmatched. The CDR3 is CASGYTGAVQETQYF. The DNA of the CDR3 is TGCGCCAGCGGATACACAGGGGCTGTCCAAGAGACCCAGTACTTC.